The 19 T cell receptor beta chains presented below share a single source sample, sequenced in a study of blood T cell repertoires in COVID-19. Libraries were prepared by immunoSEQ multiplex PCR; TCRdb keeps only in-frame clonotypes and omits some of them. The profile shows under 200,000 clones, around 90% of them singletons. Sequenced sample: peripheral blood. These receptors were taken from a man in his sixties with active or convalescent COVID-19.

The sample holds one count of this clone. This chain joins TRBV3-1 (or the pseudogene TRBV3-2) and TRBJ2-3, with TRBD2 matching 8 bases. V lost 8 bases and J lost 1; bases outside the gene matches: 8. The CDR3 is made up of 15 amino acids. Germline CDR1 and CDR2: LGHDT and YNNKEL (reference sequence). In DNA form, the CDR3 reads TGTGCCAGCGCCTCAACGGGGGGGGGCACAGATACGCAGTATTTT. Protein product: CASASTGGGTDTQYF.

The rearrangement links TRBV6-5 to TRBJ1-5; TRBD1 matches at 9 bases. This CDR3 is 14 amino acids long. CDR1 is MNHEY and CDR2 is SVGAGI in the germline V gene. The J segment lost 6 bases and the V segment lost 7 bases, leaving 7 bases of the junction unmatched. The CDR3 coding sequence is TGTGCCAGCAAACAAAGACAGGGGGGTCAGCCCCAGCATTTT. This codes for CASKQRQGGQPQHF.

The chain links TRBV4-1 to TRBJ2-5, with TRBD2 identical over 14 bases. From germline, CDR1 is MGHRA and CDR2 YSYEKL. The V gene end was trimmed by 4 bases and the J gene end by 7 bases; junction bases not matched to a gene: 5. The CDR3 covers 15 residues. The CDR3 loop reads CASSRGLAGVRTQYF. CDR3 coding DNA: TGCGCCAGCAGCCGGGGACTAGCGGGGGTGCGGACCCAGTACTTC.

This chain links TRBV5-1 with TRBJ2-5, with TRBD1 identical over 7 bases. The germline V gene encodes CDR1 SGHRS and CDR2 YFSETQ. The CDR3 is 14 amino acids. Germline trimming cut 3 bases from V and 8 bases from J; bases unmatched to any gene: 10. CDR3 nucleotides: TGCGCCAGCAGCTCACAGGGGATTTTGGTCACCCAGTACTTC. Residues: CASSSQGILVTQYF.

V usage is TRBV3-1 (or the pseudogene TRBV3-2) and J usage is TRBJ2-1, with D perhaps TRBD1 or TRBD2 (5 bases each). Germline V gives CDR1 LGHDT, CDR2 YNNKEL (reference sequence). The V end lost 4 bases, the J end lost 8 bases, and 18 bases lay between the germline ends. This CDR3 has 15 residues. CDR3 DNA sequence: TGTGCCAGCAGCCCAGAGGGGCCTCCAAGGGATGAGCAGTTCTTC. As protein: CASSPEGPPRDEQFF.

The chain couples TRBV6-5 to TRBJ1-1; no reliable D call. V was trimmed by 2 bases and J by 1 base, leaving 8 bases between them. The CDR3 consists of 14 residues. Per the germline V gene, CDR1 is MNHEY and CDR2 is SVGAGI. In nucleotides, the CDR3 is TGTGCCAGCAGTTACGGGCCAGGGAACACTGAAGCTTTCTTT. Translation: CASSYGPGNTEAFF.

J is TRBJ2-3 and V is TRBV20-1, with D hard to call. Per germline, CDR1 DFQATT and CDR2 SNEGSKA (reference sequence). Trimming stripped 6 bases from V and 2 bases from J, with 6 bases between. This CDR3 is 11 amino acids long. DNA for the CDR3: TGCAGTGCCCCTACCACAGATACGCAGTATTTT. Amino acid sequence: CSAPTTDTQYF.

The V gene is TRBV12-5, the J gene TRBJ1-1, with 8 bases identical to TRBD1. This CDR3 contains 14 residues. The germline CDR1 and CDR2 sequences are LGHNT and FRNRAP. Trimming took 3 bases from V and 1 from J; bases not matched to a gene: 1. The CDR3 here is CASGFGTGNTEAFF. CDR3 DNA: TGTGCTAGTGGTTTTGGGACAGGGAACACTGAAGCTTTCTTT.

This rearrangement joins TRBV29-1 to TRBJ2-2, with 9 bases that match TRBD2. CDR3 length equals 15 residues. The J segment lost 5 bases and the V segment lost 3 bases, leaving 7 bases of the junction unmatched. CDR1 is SQVTM and CDR2 is ANQGSEA in the germline V gene. CDR3 nucleotides: TGCAGCGTTGAGCGGGGGGGCGCCAGGACCGGGGAGCTGTTTTTT. Translating gives CSVERGGARTGELFF.

The J gene is TRBJ2-2, the V gene TRBV7-9; tentatively, D is TRBD1 (5 bases). The V and J ends lost 2 bases and 4 bases respectively, with 11 bases between them. CDR1 and CDR2 from the germline V gene are SEHNR and FQNEAQ (reference sequence). The CDR3 loop spans 15 amino acids. The chain's CDR3 is CASSLRQGATGELFF. DNA of the CDR3: TGTGCCAGCAGCTTACGGCAGGGCGCCACCGGGGAGCTGTTTTTT.

The rearrangement links TRBV2 to TRBJ2-2; the match to TRBD1 covers 7 bases. Germline assignment: CDR1 SNHLY and CDR2 FYNNEI. The trim removed 6 bases at V and 6 bases at J, leaving 7 bases unmatched. The CDR3 length is 14 residues. CDR3 nucleotides: TGTGCCAGCAGAAGCAGGGGGATGGCCGGGGAGCTGTTTTTT. Translation: CASRSRGMAGELFF.

The rearrangement links TRBV3-1 (or the pseudogene TRBV3-2) to TRBJ2-7; 8 nucleotides line up with TRBD2. The length of the CDR3 is 16 residues. Looked up from germline, CDR1 is LGHDT and CDR2 is YNNKEL (reference sequence). V was clipped by 4 bases and J by 3 bases; unmatched bases: 11. For the CDR3, the DNA is TGTGCCAGCAGCCCGGATGTAGCGGGGTCTTACTACGAGCAGTACTTC. This gives the protein CASSPDVAGSYYEQYF.

The chain couples TRBV7-8 to TRBJ2-3; TRBD2 might be the D (6 bases). Trimming took off 1 base at V and 0 bases at J, with 11 bases between the two ends. This CDR3 comprises 16 residues. The V gene's germline CDR1 is SGHVS and CDR2 FQNEAQ. In nucleotides, the CDR3 is TGTGCCAGCAGCTTAGGTCGGGGGAGAAGCACAGATACGCAGTATTTT. Its translation: CASSLGRGRSTDTQYF.

This rearrangement joins TRBV6-1 to TRBJ2-7; 8 nucleotides align to TRBD1. The V gene's germline CDR1 is MNHNS and CDR2 SASEGT. The CDR3 has 14 residues. Trimming removed 6 bases from V and 1 base from J; junction bases left unmatched: 5. This CDR3 is CASSLGQVSYEQYF. CDR3 sequence (DNA): TGTGCCAGCAGCCTGGGACAGGTTTCCTACGAGCAGTACTTC.

The V call is TRBV2, the J call TRBJ1-5; 10 bases line up with TRBD1. Germline values: CDR1 SNHLY, CDR2 FYNNEI. The V and J ends lost 6 bases and 5 bases, in that order; junction bases with no gene match: 13. The CDR3 runs to 17 residues. This CDR3 reads CASRKAFRDRGDQPQHF. The CDR3 DNA follows: TGTGCCAGCAGGAAGGCCTTCAGGGACAGGGGCGATCAGCCCCAGCATTTT.

This chain links TRBV2 with TRBJ1-5; weak D call: TRBD1 (6 bases). The CDR3 runs to 14 residues. The germline V gene encodes CDR1 SNHLY and CDR2 FYNNEI. Trimming pared 4 bases from V and 4 bases from J, leaving 11 bases between. The CDR3 DNA sequence: TGTGCCAGCAGTGCGTATACAGGGAATCAGCCCCAGCATTTT. As protein: CASSAYTGNQPQHF.

The chain has TRBV2 and TRBJ2-7; TRBD2 might be the D (6 bases). The V and J ends lost 3 bases and 1 base respectively, with 10 bases between them. Germline V CDR1 and CDR2: SNHLY, FYNNEI. The CDR3 is 14 residues long. CDR3 region: CASSDGGVSYEQYF. CDR3 nucleotide sequence: TGTGCCAGCAGTGACGGCGGGGTATCCTACGAGCAGTACTTC.

The J gene is TRBJ2-1, the V gene TRBV24-1; D ambiguous. This CDR3 has 13 amino acids. Germline CDR1 is KGHDR and CDR2 is SFDVKD. The V and J ends lost 0 bases and 7 bases respectively, with 6 bases between them. CDR3 coding DNA: TGTGCCACCAGTGATTTGAACGGGAATGAGCAGTTCTTC. Translating gives CATSDLNGNEQFF.

Only one count was recorded for this clone. This sequence joins TRBV4-2 and TRBJ2-7; 14 bases are a match to TRBD2. Trimming cost V 0 bases and J 4 bases; bases outside gene matches: 5. There are 17 residues in the CDR3. CDR1 and CDR2 (germline): LGHNA, YNFKEQ. CDR3 in DNA: TGTGCCAGCAGCCAAGATCAGGGGACTAGCGGGGGATACGAGCAGTACTTC. Its protein is CASSQDQGTSGGYEQYF.